This T cell receptor beta chain was identified in a study of siplizumab effects on memory and regulatory T cells. Study findings and constraints: The average Treg-derived proportion among mappable alloreactive CD4+ clones was 65% to 75% with siplizumab versus about 30% in controls.

Using immunoSEQ multiplex PCR, the repertoire was profiled, and TCRdb retains in-frame clones only, with some absent. Among about 110,000 clones listed, about nine tenths were seen once. With regard to this clone: The antigen is not known.

The origin of this receptor is a human donor in good health. The sequenced sample was CD4+ T cells sorted from blood.

The DNA of the CDR3 is TGCGCCAGCAGTGAACGGGGCGCAGAGACCCAGTACTTC. This sequence encodes CASSERGAETQYF. This sequence joins TRBV10-1 and TRBJ2-5; the D call may be TRBD1 or TRBD2 (5 bases each). In germline, CDR1 is WNHNN, CDR2 SYGVQD (reference sequence). The CDR3 runs to 13 residues. V shed 3 bases and J shed 4 bases, with 9 bases lying between them.